The sequence of this T cell receptor (beta chain) was determined in a study of cytomegalovirus exposure and HLA in healthy donors. Turning to this clone: Its antigen is undetermined.

The study, taken as a whole, reports: It was found in a later analysis that first-cohort TCR clusters tended to co-occur in the approximately 130 validation repertoires. Across donors, most TCRs were seen rarely, yet some public ones were widespread.

The CDR3 spans 13 residues. TCRdb's table, derived via immunoSEQ multiplex PCR, lists solely in-frame clones and lacks some. The sample contains some 260,000 clones, over 75% of which appear only once. The chain combines TRBV21-1 with TRBJ2-1; the table's D call of TRBD1 was not tested on the DNA. TRBV21-1 corresponds to a pseudogene. The sequence came from a man aged 18 to 35 in good health and CMV-seropositive. The sample consisted of PBMCs. The CDR3 sequence is CASSKATGREQFF. DNA for the CDR3: TGTGCCAGCAGCAAAGCGACAGGGCGGGAGCAGTTCTTC.